The T cell receptor beta chain described here comes from a study of T cells in localized non-small cell lung cancer. The ends lost 7 bases at V and 2 bases at J; junction bases unmatched: 5. CDR1 is MDHEN, CDR2 SYDVKM, per germline. This CDR3 comprises 15 residues. This clone was detected only a few times. Only in-frame clones appear in the TCRdb table, and some are missing; sequencing was by immunoSEQ multiplex PCR. This table holds 45,000 to 55,000 clones, 86% found once. The input for sequencing was peripheral blood, taken before any cancer treatment. V gene TRBV28 combines with J gene TRBJ1-2; TRBD1 matches at 12 bases. The TCR sequence derives from a male donor aged 60 or older with stage III squamous cell lung carcinoma. Here the CDR3 reads CASTLGQGANYGYTF. As DNA, the CDR3 is TGTGCCAGCACCCTGGGACAGGGGGCGAACTATGGCTACACCTTC.